These 20 T cell receptor beta chains originate from one sample sequenced in a study of monozygotic twins with inflammatory bowel disease (dated by TCRdb to 2018 to 2020). Receptors were amplified or captured by 5' RACE. The data were produced on an Illumina HiSeq 2500. The reads were reprocessed in TCRdb, with one entry per CDR3 protein sequence and no accompanying DNA. The data table for this sample lists about 350,000 distinct CDR3 sequences. The ten biggest clones cover around 2% of the sample. The specimen was blood. These receptors were obtained from a human donor with ulcerative colitis or Crohn's disease, or a healthy co-twin of an affected twin (not recorded which).

V is TRBV5-7 and J is TRBJ2-7. TRBV5-7 is recorded as an ORF, its role being uncertain. The CDR3 covers 16 residues. CDR3 amino acids: CASSFNRVWSSYEQYF.

The CDR3 here is CASSQAGSGANVLTF. This chain joins TRBV3-1 and TRBJ2-6. CDR1 and CDR2 from the germline V gene are LGHDT and YNNKEL (reference sequence). This CDR3 has 15 residues.

This chain connects TRBV13 to TRBJ2-5; with no DNA, the TCRdb D assignment of TRBD1 cannot be verified. Germline CDR1 is PRHDT and CDR2 is FYEKMQ (reference sequence). CDR3 length: 14 residues. CDR3 amino acids: CASTHPGQPRTQYF.

The chain links TRBV3-1 to TRBJ2-1; with no DNA, the TCRdb D assignment of TRBD2 cannot be verified. Looked up from germline, CDR1 is LGHDT and CDR2 is YNNKEL (reference sequence). This CDR3 region has 16 residues. CDR3 sequence reads: CASSQRRAGGSDEQFF.

This chain links TRBV24-1 with TRBJ1-1. CDR3 size: 18 residues. The germline gives CDR1 KGHDR, CDR2 SFDVKD. CDR3 amino acids: CATSDLKSGREEDTEAFF.

The chain links TRBV5-6 to TRBJ2-5; the D call of TRBD1 rests on TCRdb alone, since no DNA is present to check it. This CDR3 is 15 amino acids long. Germline V gene lookup returns CDR1 SGHDT and CDR2 YYEEEE. The CDR3 reads CASSRRGQTQETQYF.

The rearrangement uses TRBV7-2 and TRBJ1-5. The germline V gene has CDR1 SGHTA and CDR2 FQGNSA. CDR3 size: 13 residues. The CDR3 spells CASSMDRNQPQHF.

The chain uses TRBV20-1 and TRBJ1-1. This CDR3 has 12 amino acids. The germline V gene encodes CDR1 DFQATT and CDR2 SNEGSKA (reference sequence). CDR3 sequence: CSARVVNTEAFF.

The V gene is TRBV20-1, the J gene TRBJ2-6; TCRdb selects TRBD1, and the lack of DNA leaves this call unchecked. The CDR3 runs 15 residues. Germline CDR1 and CDR2: DFQATT and SNEGSKA (reference sequence). CDR3 protein: CSARDGRAGANVLTF.

CDR3 sequence: CSARDRFEEASYNEQFF. This chain links TRBV20-1 with TRBJ2-1. This CDR3 has 17 amino acids. CDR1 DFQATT and CDR2 SNEGSKA come from the germline V gene (reference sequence).

CDR3: CSAGTEESTDTQYF. The rearrangement uses TRBV20-1 and TRBJ2-3; TCRdb's D gene call, TRBD1, goes unchecked for lack of DNA. The CDR3 contains 14 residues. Germline V gene lookup returns CDR1 DFQATT and CDR2 SNEGSKA (reference sequence).

The chain carries TRBV18 and TRBJ2-2. CDR1 is KGHSH and CDR2 is LQKENI in the germline V gene. The CDR3 runs to 12 residues. This CDR3 is CASSPQTGELFF.

The genes are TRBV5-1 and TRBJ2-1; TCRdb picks TRBD2, but there is no DNA to check that call. Per germline, CDR1 SGHRS and CDR2 YFSETQ. The CDR3 is made up of 15 amino acids. This CDR3 is CASKLDGLTNNEQFF. The full variable domain, in which reference TRBV5-1 and TRBJ2-1 provide the parts outside the CDR3, is KAGVTQTPRYLIKTRGQQVTLSCSPISGHRSVSWYQQTPGQGLQFLFEYFSETQRNKGNFPGRFSGRQFSNSRSEMNVSTLELGDSALYLCASKLDGLTNNEQFFGPGTRLTVL.

This chain uses TRBV18 with TRBJ1-5. This CDR3 has 13 amino acids. Looked up from germline, CDR1 is KGHSH and CDR2 is LQKENI. The chain's CDR3 is CASAPGNNQPQHF.

The chain couples TRBV5-1 to TRBJ2-7; TCRdb's D gene call, TRBD2, goes unchecked for lack of DNA. This CDR3 spans 15 amino acids. The germline V gene encodes CDR1 SGHRS and CDR2 YFSETQ. This CDR3 is CASSSMGGTAYEQYF. Full variable domain (remainder filled in from reference TRBV5-1 and TRBJ2-7): KAGVTQTPRYLIKTRGQQVTLSCSPISGHRSVSWYQQTPGQGLQFLFEYFSETQRNKGNFPGRFSGRQFSNSRSEMNVSTLELGDSALYLCASSSMGGTAYEQYFGPGTRLTVT.

The chain is built from TRBV9 and TRBJ2-2; lacking DNA, the TRBD1 call made by TCRdb goes unchecked. Per germline, CDR1 SGDLS and CDR2 YYNGEE. The CDR3 contains 16 residues. The chain's CDR3 is CASSDSSGEIAGELFF.

This chain joins TRBV7-2 and TRBJ1-3; as DNA is missing, the TRBD1 call by TCRdb cannot be tested. Looked up from germline, CDR1 is SGHTA and CDR2 is FQGNSA. CDR3 length: 16 amino acids. CDR3 residues: CASSSGQVLPGNTIYF.

V and J are TRBV14 and TRBJ2-6. This CDR3 has 18 amino acids. From germline, CDR1 is SGHDN and CDR2 FVKESK. The CDR3 reads CASSQVKRRPSGANVLTF.

The V gene is TRBV25-1, the J gene TRBJ2-3; checking the TCRdb D call of TRBD1 is not possible without DNA. The germline V gene has CDR1 MGHDK and CDR2 SYGVNS. There are 16 residues in the CDR3. CDR3 amino acids: CASSASTSAPTDTQYF.

The chain is built from TRBV20-1 and TRBJ1-2; with no DNA, the TCRdb D assignment of TRBD1 cannot be verified. Germline values: CDR1 DFQATT, CDR2 SNEGSKA (reference sequence). This CDR3 contains 14 residues. CDR3 loop: CSARDNMRGHGYTF.